A single sample gave rise to the 7 T cell receptor beta chains below, sequenced in a study of T cell clones after liver transplantation. Produced via immunoSEQ multiplex PCR; TCRdb's table is partial and in-frame only. The sample carries approximately 75,000 clones, 75% to 85% recorded once. The sequenced sample was CD4+ T cells from blood, obtained 12 months after liver transplant. The receptor set was obtained from a human patient who received a liver transplant. The T cells may come from the graft donor.

With respect to this clone: Other nucleotide sequences from this sample produce the same CDR3. The chain carries TRBV2 and TRBJ1-1; 8 bases match TRBD1. CDR3 size: 13 residues. V shed 4 bases, J shed 4 bases, and the junction held 2 bases outside the gene matches. Per germline, CDR1 SNHLY and CDR2 FYNNEI. In nucleotides, the CDR3 is TGTGCCAGCAGTGTCGGGACAGGCACTGAAGCTTTCTTT. As protein: CASSVGTGTEAFF.

There are a few counts of this clone. This same CDR3 is encoded by further DNA sequences in the sample. The chain combines TRBV5-1 with TRBJ2-5; TRBD2 agrees at 8 bases. V trimming: 4 bases; J trimming: 1 base; junction bases outside the gene matches: 3. CDR3 length equals 14 residues. Germline CDR1 and CDR2: SGHRS and YFSETQ. The CDR3 bases are TGCGCCAGCAGCCCGGGGGGGGCCCAAGAGACCCAGTACTTC. Amino acids: CASSPGGAQETQYF.

The chain couples TRBV2 to TRBJ1-2, with unresolved D. The CDR3 covers 14 residues. The germline V gene encodes CDR1 SNHLY and CDR2 FYNNEI. Trimming stripped 0 bases from V and 8 bases from J, with 13 bases between. This chain's CDR3 is CASSEASGHAGYTF. In nucleotides, the CDR3 is TGTGCCAGCAGTGAAGCCTCTGGGCATGCGGGCTACACCTTC.

This sequence joins TRBV6-6 and TRBJ1-5; no definite D call. Per germline, CDR1 MNHNY and CDR2 SVGAGI (reference sequence). CDR3 length: 14 residues. The V end lost 4 bases, the J end lost 7 bases, and 14 bases lay between the germline ends. In nucleotides, the CDR3 is TGTGCCAGCAGTTTTCCGGGGTCGGAACAGCCCCAGCATTTT. It encodes CASSFPGSEQPQHF.

The chain uses TRBV6-5 and TRBJ1-1; 7 nucleotides match TRBD1. Germline trimming cut 2 bases from V and 2 bases from J; bases unmatched to any gene: 2. The CDR3 has 14 amino acids. The germline V gene encodes CDR1 MNHEY and CDR2 SVGAGI. CDR3 nucleotides: TGTGCCAGCAGTTACAGGGACAGAAACACTGAAGCTTTCTTT. This translates into CASSYRDRNTEAFF.

V usage is TRBV5-5 and J usage is TRBJ1-2; TRBD1 might be the D (6 bases). Germline V CDR1 and CDR2: SGHKS, YYEKEE (reference sequence). Trimming took 0 bases from V and 3 from J, leaving 15 bases between them. The CDR3 sequence is 16 residues long. CDR3 nucleotide sequence: TGTGCCAGCAGCTTGGTCGGGGGGCGCAGTGACTATGGCTACACCTTC. This encodes CASSLVGGRSDYGYTF. Full variable domain (rest looked up from reference TRBV5-5 and TRBJ1-2): DAGVTQSPTHLIKTRGQQVTLRCSPISGHKSVSWYQQVLGQGPQFIFQYYEKEERGRGNFPDRFSARQFPNYSSELNVNALLLGDSALYLCASSLVGGRSDYGYTFGSGTRLTVV.

This clone was detected only a few times. J is TRBJ1-4 and V is TRBV7-2, with 9 bases identical to TRBD1. The germline CDR1 and CDR2 sequences are SGHTA and FQGNSA. Losses at the gene ends were 5 bases for V and 4 bases for J; bases not matched to a gene: 5. The CDR3 is 15 amino acids. The CDR3 region has the DNA TGTGCCAGCAGCCTACAGGGGGCGAATAATGAAAAACTGTTTTTT. It translates to CASSLQGANNEKLFF.